The subject of this entry is one T cell receptor (beta chain). Its antigen is unknown. CDR1 PRHDT and CDR2 FYEKMQ come from the germline V gene (reference sequence). V lost 4 bases and J lost 0; bases outside the gene matches: 13. This CDR3 is 18 amino acids long. The data are from a study of a mutant IDH1 vaccine in newly diagnosed glioma. Study-level background: Onset of vaccination occurred 4-6 weeks following radiotherapy alone, or with temozolomide cycles. There were roughly 60% males and approximately 38% females among treated patients, whose mean age was about 40 years.

Using immunoSEQ multiplex PCR, the repertoire was profiled, and TCRdb retains in-frame clones only, with some absent. The table has 31,000 or so clones, 80% to 85% seen once. Time point denoted: week 47, end of study. Vaccine doses each comprised 300 ug of mutant IDH1 20-mer peptide, with topical imiquimod. Each patient was administered eight vaccinations, scheduled in weeks 1, 3, 5, 7, 11, 15, 19 and 23. The gene calls are TRBV13 and TRBJ2-3, with TRBD2 matching 7 bases. Specimen: PBMCs, collected from a glioma patient whose treatment included an IDH1 peptide vaccine. The sequence derives from a man under 40 with glioma. CDR3 bases: TGTGCCAGCAGCTCCTTTGCCGAGCGGGGAGGGAGCACAGATACGCAGTATTTT. Protein product: CASSSFAERGGSTDTQYF. The complete variable domain, with remaining parts taken from reference TRBV13 and TRBJ2-3, reads AAGVIQSPRHLIKEKRETATLKCYPIPRHDTVYWYQQGPGQDPQFLISFYEKMQSDKGSIPDRFSAQQFSDYHSELNMSSLELGDSALYFCASSSFAERGGSTDTQYFGPGTRLTVL.